This T cell receptor (beta chain) derives from a study of blood T cell repertoires in COVID-19. Study at large: COVID-19 samples collected from the United States, Italy and Spain covered acute and convalescent phases. Sources were T cells, B-cell-depleted T cells, or PBMCs; the material itself was cDNA or gDNA.

The length of the CDR3 is 15 residues. V was clipped by 5 bases and J by 4 bases, with 18 bases between them. Germline assignment: CDR1 MNHEY and CDR2 SVGAGI. The data were produced by immunoSEQ multiplex PCR, yet TCRdb's version contains in-frame clones alone and is incomplete. The data contain around 68,000 clones, around 86% of them seen just once; the ten biggest clones take up under 7%. J is TRBJ2-7 and V is TRBV6-5; D is possibly TRBD1 (6 bases). The sequenced material came from peripheral blood. This receptor was taken from a man in his fifties with active COVID-19. The CDR3 sequence is CASSLSGTSMYEQYF. The CDR3 DNA reads TGTGCCAGCAGTCTATCCGGGACAAGCATGTACGAGCAGTACTTC.